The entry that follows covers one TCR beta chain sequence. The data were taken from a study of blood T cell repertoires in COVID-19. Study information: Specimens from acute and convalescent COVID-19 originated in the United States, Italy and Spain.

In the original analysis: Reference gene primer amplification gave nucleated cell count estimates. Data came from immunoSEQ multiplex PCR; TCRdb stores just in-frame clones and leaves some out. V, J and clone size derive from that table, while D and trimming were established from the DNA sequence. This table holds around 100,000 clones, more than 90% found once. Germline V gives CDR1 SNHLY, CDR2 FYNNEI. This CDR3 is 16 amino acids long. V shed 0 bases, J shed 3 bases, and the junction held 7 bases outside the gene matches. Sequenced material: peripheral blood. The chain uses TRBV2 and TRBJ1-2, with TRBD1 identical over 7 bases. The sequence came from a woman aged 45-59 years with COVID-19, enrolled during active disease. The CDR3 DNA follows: TGTGCCAGCAGTGAAGCGTCCCAGGGGGTGGACTATGGCTACACCTTC. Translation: CASSEASQGVDYGYTF.